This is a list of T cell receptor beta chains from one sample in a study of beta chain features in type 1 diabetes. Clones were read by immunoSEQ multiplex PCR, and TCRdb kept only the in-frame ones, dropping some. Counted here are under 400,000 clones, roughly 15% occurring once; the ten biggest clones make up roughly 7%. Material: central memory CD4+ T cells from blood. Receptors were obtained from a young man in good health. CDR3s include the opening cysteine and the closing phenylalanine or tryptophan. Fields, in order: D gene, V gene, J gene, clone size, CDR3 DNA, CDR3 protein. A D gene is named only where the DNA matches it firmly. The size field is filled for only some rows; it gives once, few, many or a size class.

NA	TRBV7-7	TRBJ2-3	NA	TGTGCTAGCAGTTCAGCTAGCACAGATACGCAGTATTTT	CASSSASTDTQYF
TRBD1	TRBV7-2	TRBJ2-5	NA	TGTGCCAGCACCTACTACAGACAGGGACAAGAGACCCAGTACTTC	CASTYYRQGQETQYF
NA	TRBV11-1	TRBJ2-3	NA	TGTGCCAGCAGCCGATCCCAGTCAGATACGCAGTATTTT	CASSRSQSDTQYF
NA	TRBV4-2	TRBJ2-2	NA	TGTGCCAGCAGCCAAGTGGTAGACGGTCGGTACACCGGGGAGCTGTTTTTT	CASSQVVDGRYTGELFF
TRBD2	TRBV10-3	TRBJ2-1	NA	TGTGCCATCAGCCCGGGACTAGCGGGGTACAATGAGCAGTTCTTC	CAISPGLAGYNEQFF
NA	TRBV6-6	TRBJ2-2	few	TGTGCCAGCAGAAACAGGGCTGGGGAGCTGTTTTTT	CASRNRAGELFF
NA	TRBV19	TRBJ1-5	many	TGTGCCAGTAGTACCCTGGGGGGGTACGGCCAGCCCCAGCATTTT	CASSTLGGYGQPQHF
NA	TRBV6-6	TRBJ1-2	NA	TGTGCCAGCAGTTACTCCCAGGGGAGTGGCTACACCTTC	CASSYSQGSGYTF
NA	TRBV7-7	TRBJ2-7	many	TGTGCCAGCAGCGCAGGACAGCACTACGAGCAGTACTTC	CASSAGQHYEQYF
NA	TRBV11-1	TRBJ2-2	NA	TGTGCCAGCAGCTTTGACAGTTACACCGGGGAGCTGTTTTTT	CASSFDSYTGELFF
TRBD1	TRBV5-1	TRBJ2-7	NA	TGCGCCAGCAGCCTCAAGACAGGGGCCTACGAGCAGTACTTC	CASSLKTGAYEQYF
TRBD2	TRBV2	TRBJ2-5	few	TGTGCCAGCAGGGGACTAGCGGGGGGGCGTGGGACCCAGTACTTC	CASRGLAGGRGTQYF
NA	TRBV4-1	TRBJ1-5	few	TGCGCCAGCAGCTACCAAAACCGCCTGGGGTTCTACATATATCAGCCCCAGCATTTT	CASSYQNRLGFYIYQPQHF
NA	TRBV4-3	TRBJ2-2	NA	TGCGCCAGCAGCCAAGTCGGTCAGGGCGGGAACACCGGGGAGCTGTTTTTT	CASSQVGQGGNTGELFF
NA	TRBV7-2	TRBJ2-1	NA	TGTGCCAGCAGCTTATTAGGGCGGGGCACTCAGAATGAGCAGTTCTTC	CASSLLGRGTQNEQFF
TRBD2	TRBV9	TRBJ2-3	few	TGTGCCAGCAGCGCCCTAGCGGGACCAGATACTAGCACAGATACGCAGTATTTT	CASSALAGPDTSTDTQYF
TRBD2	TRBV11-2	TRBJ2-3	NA	TGTGCCAGCAGCTTACTCGCTAGCGGGGGGAGTACCACAGATACGCAGTATTTT	CASSLLASGGSTTDTQYF
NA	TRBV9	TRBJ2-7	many	TGTGCCAGCAGCGTAGGCACAGGCCTCTCCTACGAGCAGTACTTC	CASSVGTGLSYEQYF
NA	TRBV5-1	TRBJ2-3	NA	TGCGCCAGCAGCTTGGAGCGGGATACGCAGTATTTT	CASSLERDTQYF
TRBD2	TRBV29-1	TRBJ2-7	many	TGCAGCGCTACTAGCGGGGCGTTCTATCCCTACGAGCAGTACTTC	CSATSGAFYPYEQYF
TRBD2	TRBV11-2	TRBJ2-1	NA	TGTGCCAGCAGCCAGCCGGCTAGCGGGGCGAGCTCCTACAATGAGCAGTTCTTC	CASSQPASGASSYNEQFF
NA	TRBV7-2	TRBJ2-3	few	TGTGCCAGCAGCTTAGGAGGTCTAGCACGCACAGATACGCAGTATTTT	CASSLGGLARTDTQYF
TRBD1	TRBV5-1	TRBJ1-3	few	TGCGCCAGCAGCTGGGACAGGGCCTCTGGAAACACCATATATTTT	CASSWDRASGNTIYF
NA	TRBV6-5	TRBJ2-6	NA	TGTGCCAGCAGTTACTCGTCTGGGGCCAACGTCCTGACTTTC	CASSYSSGANVLTF
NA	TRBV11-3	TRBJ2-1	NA	TGTGCCAGCAGTCGGACAGGCGGGGATGAGCAGTTCTTC	CASSRTGGDEQFF
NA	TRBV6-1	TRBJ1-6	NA	TGTGCCAGCAGTAGCGACAGGACGGTCTCACCCCTCCACTTT	CASSSDRTVSPLHF
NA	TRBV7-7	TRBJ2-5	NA	TGTGCCAGCAGCTTAGTACATCGTCCTAAAAACTCTAGAGAGACCCAGTACTTC	CASSLVHRPKNSRETQYF
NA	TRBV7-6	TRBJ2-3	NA	TGTGCCAGCAGCTATTGGACAGATCCCACAAGCACAGATACGCAGTATTTT	CASSYWTDPTSTDTQYF
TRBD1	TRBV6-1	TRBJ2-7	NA	TGTGCCATCAGTGAGTCGCCGGGACAGGGAAGGGGAGGCGAGCAGTACTTC	CAISESPGQGRGGEQYF
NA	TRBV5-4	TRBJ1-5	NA	TGTGCCAGCAGCTTAGGGGTCAATCAGCCCCAGCATTTT	CASSLGVNQPQHF
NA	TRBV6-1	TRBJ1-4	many	TGTGCCAGCAGTCAACCGACAGGAAATGAAAAACTGTTTTTT	CASSQPTGNEKLFF
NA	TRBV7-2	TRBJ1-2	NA	TGTGCCAGCAGCTTAGGCGGGGTCTATGGCTACACCTTC	CASSLGGVYGYTF
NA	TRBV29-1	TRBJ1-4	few	TGCAGCGTCCTACTTAGCGGGGTTAATGAAAAACTGTTTTTT	CSVLLSGVNEKLFF
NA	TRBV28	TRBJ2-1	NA	TGTGCCAGCAGCCAACCGGGTCTAGGGGTGAATGAGCAGTTCTTC	CASSQPGLGVNEQFF
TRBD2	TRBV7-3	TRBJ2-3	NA	TGTGCCAGCAGCCTACTAGCGGCTAGCACAGATACGCAGTATTTT	CASSLLAASTDTQYF
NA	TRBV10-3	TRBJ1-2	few	TGTGCCATCAGGGACCAATTAGCTAACTATGGCTACACCTTC	CAIRDQLANYGYTF
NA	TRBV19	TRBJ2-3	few	TGTGCCAGTAGTATGAGTTGGGGCGGGACGGGCACAGATACGCAGTATTTT	CASSMSWGGTGTDTQYF
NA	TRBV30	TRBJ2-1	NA	TGTGCCTGGAGTTCCACCCGCTTGGAAAATGAGCAGTTCTTC	CAWSSTRLENEQFF
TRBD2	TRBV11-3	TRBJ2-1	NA	TGTGCCAGCAGGGAGGTAGCGGGAAGCTCAGGGGAGCAGTTCTTC	CASREVAGSSGEQFF
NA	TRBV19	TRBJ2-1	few	TGTGCCAGTAGTATAGTTTACAATGAGCAGTTCTTC	CASSIVYNEQFF
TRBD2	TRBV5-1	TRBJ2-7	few	TGCGCCAGCAGCTTAGCGGGGGCCGATTACGAGCAGTACTTC	CASSLAGADYEQYF
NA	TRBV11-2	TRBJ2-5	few	TGTGCCAGCAGCTTAGGGCCAGGGGAGACCCAGTACTTC	CASSLGPGETQYF
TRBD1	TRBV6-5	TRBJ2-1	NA	TGTGCCAGCAGTACAGACAGGGGCAATGAGCAGTTCTTC	CASSTDRGNEQFF
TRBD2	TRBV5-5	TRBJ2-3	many	TGTGCCAGCAGCTTTAGTCCGAGGACTAGCTATTTGGAAACCACAGATACGCAGTATTTT	CASSFSPRTSYLETTDTQYF
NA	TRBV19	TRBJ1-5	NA	TGTGCCAGTAAGTACAGGGAGGAAAGTCAGCCCCAGCATTTT	CASKYREESQPQHF
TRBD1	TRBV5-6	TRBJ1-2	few	TGTGCCAGCAGCAAGACAGGGGCGACTTCTTATGGCTACACCTTC	CASSKTGATSYGYTF
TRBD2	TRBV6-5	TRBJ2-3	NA	TGTGCCAGCAGCCGTAGCGGGGCAGATACGCAGTATTTT	CASSRSGADTQYF
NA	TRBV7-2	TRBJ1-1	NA	TGTGCCAGCAGCCATTGGACGGAGAACACTGAAGCTTTCTTT	CASSHWTENTEAFF
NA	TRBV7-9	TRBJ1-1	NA	TGTGCCAGCAGCTTGGTGGGTCATGGCGACACTGAAGCTTTCTTT	CASSLVGHGDTEAFF
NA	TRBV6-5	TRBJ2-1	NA	TGTGCCAGCAGTTCTACCCGTGTGGGATACAATGAGCAGTTCTTC	CASSSTRVGYNEQFF
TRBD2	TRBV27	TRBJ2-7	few	TGTGCCAGCAGTTCACAGGCCCTTTTAGCGGGGGGGCCCTACGAGCAGTACTTC	CASSSQALLAGGPYEQYF
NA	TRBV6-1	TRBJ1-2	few	TGTGCCAGCAGTGAAGGAGCGTCGGGGAGCTATGGCTACACCTTC	CASSEGASGSYGYTF
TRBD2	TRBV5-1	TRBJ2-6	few	TGCGCCAGCAGCTCCGGGGGGATCTCTGGGGCCAACGTCCTGACTTTC	CASSSGGISGANVLTF
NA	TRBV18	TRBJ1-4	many	TGTGCCAGCTCCTCGCCTTGGAGCGGTGAAAAACTGTTTTTT	CASSSPWSGEKLFF
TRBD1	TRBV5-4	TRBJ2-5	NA	TGTGCCAGCAGCCTGGACAGGGGCCTCAACCAAGAGACCCAGTACTTC	CASSLDRGLNQETQYF